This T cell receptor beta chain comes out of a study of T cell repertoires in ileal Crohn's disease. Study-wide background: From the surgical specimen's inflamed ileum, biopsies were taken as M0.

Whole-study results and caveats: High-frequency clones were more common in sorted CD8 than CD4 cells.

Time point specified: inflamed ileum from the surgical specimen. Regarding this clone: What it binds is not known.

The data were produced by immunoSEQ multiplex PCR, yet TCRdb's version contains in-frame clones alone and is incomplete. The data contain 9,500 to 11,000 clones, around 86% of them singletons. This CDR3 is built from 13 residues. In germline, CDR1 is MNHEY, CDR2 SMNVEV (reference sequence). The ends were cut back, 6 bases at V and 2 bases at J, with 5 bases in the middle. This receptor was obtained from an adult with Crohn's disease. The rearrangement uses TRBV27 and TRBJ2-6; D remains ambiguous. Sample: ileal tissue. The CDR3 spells CASRPTGANVLTF. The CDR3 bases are TGTGCCAGCAGACCAACTGGGGCCAACGTCCTGACTTTC.